Shown below are 13 T cell receptor beta chains from a single sample sequenced in a study of CD8+ T cells in alopecia areata. Regarding treatment: oral pan-JAK inhibitor, 5-10 mg twice daily. Extracted from the samples, RNA was reverse transcribed into cDNA to serve as the sequencing template. TCRdb's copy holds only in-frame clones and misses some; the assay was immunoSEQ multiplex PCR. The sample includes 150,000 to 200,000 clones, roughly 66% of them seen just once. The sample here was CD4+ T cells sorted from blood, taken at week 24, from a patient treated with tofacitinib. The receptors were gathered from a human donor with alopecia areata.

This clone was detected a few times. The genes are TRBV5-1 and TRBJ1-6; 9 bases are shared with TRBD1. CDR1 and CDR2 (germline): SGHRS, YFSETQ. J was trimmed by 8 bases and V by 4 bases; bases with no gene match: 7. The CDR3 covers 15 residues. The CDR3 region is CASSSGQGKDSPLHF. The CDR3 nucleotides read TGCGCCAGCAGCAGCGGACAGGGGAAGGATTCACCCCTCCACTTT.

This rearrangement joins TRBV25-1 to TRBJ2-3, with 9 bases fitting TRBD2. In germline, CDR1 is MGHDK, CDR2 SYGVNS. The CDR3 is made up of 13 amino acids. V was pared by 5 bases and J by 12 bases, with 9 bases of the junction left unmatched. In DNA form, the CDR3 reads TGTGCCAGCAGTCCCAATCAGGGACTAGCCCAGTATTTT. Its translation is CASSPNQGLAQYF.

The rearrangement links TRBV30 to TRBJ1-1; D uncertain. Trimming left V 5 bases short and J 3 bases short, with 16 bases between. Germline V lookup: CDR1 GTSNPN, CDR2 SVGIG (reference sequence). The CDR3 loop spans 14 amino acids. The CDR3, as DNA: TGTGCCTGGGGTGGACTCCCTCCGGACACTGAAGCTTTCTTT. Its translation is CAWGGLPPDTEAFF.

Only a few counts were recorded for this clone. The chain is built from TRBV2 and TRBJ1-6; possible D gene TRBD1, 6 bases. V was shortened by 9 bases and J by 4 bases, with 13 bases between the two germline ends. The V gene's germline CDR1 is SNHLY and CDR2 FYNNEI. The CDR3 has 14 amino acids. DNA for the CDR3: TGTGCCAGTAGGACAGAATTTTATAATTCACCCCTCCACTTT. Translating it yields CASRTEFYNSPLHF.

The CDR3 DNA sequence: TGTGCCAGCAACGTTGGCAGCGAGCAGTACTTC. Translating it yields CASNVGSEQYF. This chain links TRBV6-1 with TRBJ2-7, with unresolved D. The CDR3 has 11 amino acids. V shed 7 bases and J shed 6 bases, with 10 bases lying between them. Germline CDR1 MNHNS, CDR2 SASEGT.

This clone appeared a single time. The gene calls are TRBV7-2 and TRBJ2-4, with a weak D call TRBD2 (7 bases). CDR1 is SGHTA, CDR2 FQGNSA, per germline. With 1 base removed from V and 0 bases from J, the gap between germline ends came to 10 bases. CDR3 length: 16 amino acids. This CDR3 reads CASSLEGGQAKNIQYF. CDR3 DNA: TGTGCCAGCAGCTTAGAGGGGGGGCAAGCCAAAAACATTCAGTACTTC.

The chain carries TRBV29-1 and TRBJ1-1; D not certain. There are 14 residues in the CDR3. The V end was cut by 2 bases, the J end by 0 bases, with 10 bases between. Germline assignment: CDR1 SQVTM and CDR2 ANQGSEA. The CDR3 DNA follows: TGCAGCGTTGAACGGCCCGCTATGAACACTGAAGCTTTCTTT. Amino acid sequence: CSVERPAMNTEAFF.

This rearrangement joins TRBV29-1 to TRBJ2-3, with D hard to call. The CDR3 extends over 14 amino acids. The V end was cut by 1 base, the J end by 2 bases, with 10 bases between. From germline, CDR1 is SQVTM and CDR2 ANQGSEA. The DNA of the CDR3 is TGCAGCGTTGAAGGATCGGCTAACACAGATACGCAGTATTTT. This codes for CSVEGSANTDTQYF.

The chain joins TRBV10-2 to TRBJ2-7, with D perhaps matching TRBD2 (7 bases). V lost 6 bases and J lost 6, with 15 bases in between. The CDR3 totals 13 residues. CDR1 is WSHSY and CDR2 is SAAADI in the germline V gene. DNA of the CDR3: TGCGCCAGCAGCTCGGTAGGGGGGGGCGAGCAGTACTTC. Translation: CASSSVGGGEQYF.

V usage is TRBV2 and J usage is TRBJ2-4; the match to TRBD2 covers 14 bases. Germline V lookup: CDR1 SNHLY, CDR2 FYNNEI. V trimming: 10 bases; J trimming: 4 bases; junction bases outside the gene matches: 9. This CDR3 is built from 16 residues. CDR3: CATSPGLAGEKNIQYF. In nucleotides, the CDR3 is TGTGCCACCTCACCGGGACTAGCGGGGGAGAAAAACATTCAGTACTTC.

V gene TRBV29-1 combines with J gene TRBJ1-2; no firm D call. Germline values: CDR1 SQVTM, CDR2 ANQGSEA. Trimming pared 4 bases from V and 7 bases from J, leaving 13 bases between. The CDR3 sequence is 12 residues long. The CDR3 loop is CSVAQTEGGYTF. The CDR3, as DNA: TGCAGCGTTGCCCAGACTGAGGGTGGCTACACCTTC.

CDR3 sequence: CASTPRGDVTNYGYTF. Written as DNA, the CDR3 is TGTGCCAGCACTCCACGGGGGGACGTCACTAACTATGGCTACACCTTC. This chain links TRBV27 with TRBJ1-2; D is possibly TRBD1 (5 bases). V was pared by 7 bases and J by 0 bases, with 18 bases between. The CDR3 extends over 16 amino acids. Germline CDR1 and CDR2: MNHEY and SMNVEV (reference sequence).

The rearrangement links TRBV5-1 to TRBJ2-1, with D possibly matching TRBD1 (5 bases). The CDR3 is made up of 14 amino acids. Germline loops: CDR1 SGHRS, CDR2 YFSETQ. V shed 0 bases and J shed 5 bases, with 9 bases lying between them. CDR3 nucleotides: TGCGCCAGCAGCTTGGCTGGGGCGAACAATGAGCAGTTCTTC. Translating it yields CASSLAGANNEQFF.